The entry that follows covers one T cell receptor (beta chain) sequence. This entry belongs to a study of blood T cell repertoires in COVID-19. Study information: Acute and convalescent COVID-19 samples came from the United States, Italy and Spain.

The table came from immunoSEQ multiplex PCR; TCRdb's copy has only in-frame clones and leaves some out. There are about 27,000 clones in the sample; roughly 89% occur only once, and 4.9% lies in the top ten. The V segment lost 1 base and the J segment 3 bases; nucleotides outside the gene matches: 5. The germline gives CDR1 LNHNV, CDR2 YYDKDF (reference sequence). This CDR3 has 15 amino acids. The chain recombines TRBV15 with TRBJ2-7, with 8 bases matching TRBD1. The source material was peripheral blood. The TCR was taken from a man in his sixties or seventies with active COVID-19. The CDR3 protein is CATSRGRQGLYEQYF. In nucleotides, the CDR3 is TGTGCCACCAGCAGAGGGAGACAGGGGCTCTACGAGCAGTACTTC.